The 28 T cell receptor beta chains reported below all come from one sample, sequenced in a study of T cells in Graves' hyperthyroidism and ophthalmopathy (dated by TCRdb to about 2019). The protocol used for the library was multiplex PCR. Data came from an Illumina HiSeq 2000. The TCR beta CDR3 regions were amplified from the RNA transcripts. The TCR CDR3 was subjected to a first round of RT-PCR using the HTBI primer set and the Qiagen OneStep RT-PCR kit. Through fastp at Q25 and MiXCR, TCRdb rebuilt clones from the public reads, retaining in-frame beta chains. Rows with a matching CDR3 protein are joined into one entry that keeps the most common DNA and genes. This sample holds about 270,000 distinct CDR3 sequences; roughly 20% were observed only once. The ten largest clonotypes hold around 65% of the sample. The sample comprised blood. The receptor source for this set is a man aged 25 to 40 with Graves' ophthalmopathy.

This clonotype was counted between two and nine times. V gene TRBV9 combines with J gene TRBJ2-2, with 9 bases fitting TRBD1. Germline CDR1 is SGDLS and CDR2 is YYNGEE. The CDR3 covers 17 residues. The V gene end was trimmed by 4 bases and the J gene end by 3 bases; junction bases not matched to a gene: 10. CDR3 sequence reads: CASSPRQGVVDTGELFF. CDR3 DNA: TGTGCCAGCAGCCCACGACAGGGGGTCGTTGACACCGGGGAGCTGTTTTTT.

This clonotype was recorded many times. V usage is TRBV6-6 and J usage is TRBJ1-2, with 10 bases matching TRBD1. The germline V gene encodes CDR1 MNHNY and CDR2 SVGAGI (reference sequence). The V gene end was trimmed by 2 bases and the J gene end by 8 bases; junction bases not matched to a gene: 8. The CDR3 spans 15 residues. CDR3 residues: CASSYGDRGRDGYTF. The CDR3 DNA reads as TGTGCCAGCAGTTACGGAGACAGGGGGCGGGACGGCTACACCTTC.

This clonotype was observed at least ten times. V is TRBV28 and J is TRBJ1-5; 7 bases agree with TRBD1. The ends lost 6 bases at V and 1 base at J; junction bases unmatched: 6. This CDR3 has 15 amino acids. The germline V gene encodes CDR1 MDHEN and CDR2 SYDVKM. CDR3 residues: CASSLDRDSNQPQHF. The CDR3 region has the DNA TGTGCCAGCAGCCTAGACAGGGACAGCAATCAGCCCCAGCATTTT.

In its sample, this clonotype was seen many times. V is TRBV6-1 and J is TRBJ1-5; TRBD1 matches 9 bases. V shed 4 bases, J shed 5 bases, and the junction held 3 bases outside the gene matches. CDR1 is MNHNS, CDR2 SASEGT, per germline. This CDR3 has 14 residues. CDR3 nucleotides: TGTGCCAGCAGTGCGCGACAGGGGGATCAGCCCCAGCATTTT. This gives the protein CASSARQGDQPQHF.

There are many counts of this clonotype. The CDR3 region is CASSSTHTGELFF. DNA of the CDR3: TGTGCCAGCAGCTCCACTCACACCGGGGAGCTGTTTTTT. The V call is TRBV7-2, the J call TRBJ2-2; D remains unclear. The CDR3 runs to 13 residues. With 4 bases removed from V and 3 bases from J, the gap between germline ends came to 6 bases. Germline V CDR1 and CDR2: SGHTA, FQGNSA.

This chain links TRBV7-9 with TRBJ2-3; 9 bases line up with TRBD2. V lost 3 bases, J lost 3 bases, and 7 bases stayed unmatched. CDR1 is SEHNR and CDR2 is FQNEAQ in the germline V gene (reference sequence). This CDR3 region has 16 residues. The CDR3 DNA is TGTGCCAGCAGCTTGCTTACTAGCGGGTGGACAGATACGCAGTATTTT. Translated, it gives CASSLLTSGWTDTQYF. Supplemented by reference TRBV7-9 and TRBJ2-3, the full variable domain reads DTGVSQNPRHKITKRGQNVTFRCDPISEHNRLYWYRQTLGQGPEFLTYFQNEAQLEKSRLLSDRFSAERPKGSFSTLEIQRTEQGDSAMYLCASSLLTSGWTDTQYFGPGTRLTVL.

Comments on this clonotype: One end of the junction is discordant with germline, which a read error may explain. This chain uses TRBV18 with TRBJ1-4; D is perhaps TRBD1 (5 bases). This CDR3 has 15 amino acids. The germline gives CDR1 KGHSH, CDR2 LQKENI. Here the CDR3 DNA reads TGTGCCAGCTCAATAATTGACAGAACTGATGAAAAACTGTTTTTT. Protein: CASSIIDRTDEKLFF.

The chain recombines TRBV24-1 with TRBJ1-1; D is unclear. The ends were cut back, 2 bases at V and 1 base at J, with 10 bases in the middle. Germline V CDR1 and CDR2: KGHDR, SFDVKD. This CDR3 is built from 15 residues. The CDR3 nucleotides are TGTGCCACCAGTGATTCAAGGGCACGGAACACTGAAGCTTTCTTT. Translated, it gives CATSDSRARNTEAFF.

The V and J genes are TRBV28 and TRBJ2-5, with a weak D call TRBD2 (6 bases). The germline V gene encodes CDR1 MDHEN and CDR2 SYDVKM. With 9 bases removed from V and 4 bases from J, the gap between germline ends came to 12 bases. This CDR3 region has 12 residues. CDR3 bases: TGTGCCAGTGGGAGGTGGCGAGAGACCCAGTACTTC. Its translation is CASGRWRETQYF.

The chain is built from TRBV11-3 and TRBJ2-5, with TRBD2 matching over 8 bases. CDR1 and CDR2 (germline): SGHNT, YENEEA. J lost 5 bases, V lost 3 bases, and 5 bases had no gene match. CDR3 length equals 14 residues. CDR3: CASSFLGGGETQYF. DNA of the CDR3: TGTGCCAGCAGCTTCCTCGGGGGGGGGGAGACCCAGTACTTC.

This clonotype has ten or more counts. This sequence joins TRBV5-6 and TRBJ2-2; TRBD2 aligns across 7 bases. The germline CDR1 and CDR2 sequences are SGHDT and YYEEEE. Trimming removed 5 bases from V and 6 bases from J; junction bases left unmatched: 7. CDR3 size: 14 residues. The CDR3: CASSEAGVPGELFF. The DNA for the CDR3 is TGTGCCAGCAGTGAGGCGGGAGTCCCCGGGGAGCTGTTTTTT.

The table lists this clonotype with many counts. The V and J genes are TRBV20-1 and TRBJ2-7, with D perhaps TRBD1 (6 bases). The length of the CDR3 is 13 residues. Germline lookup yields CDR1 DFQATT and CDR2 SNEGSKA (reference sequence). Deletions cut 5 bases from V and 2 bases from J, with 13 bases between. CDR3 loop: CSASGTPTYEQYF. In nucleotides, the CDR3 is TGCAGTGCTTCCGGGACACCTACCTACGAGCAGTACTTC.

The CDR3 region is CASSQGTGPYEKLFF. CDR3 DNA: TGTGCCAGCAGTCAAGGGACAGGACCGTATGAAAAACTGTTTTTT. The chain has TRBV6-1 and TRBJ1-4; 8 bases align to TRBD1. CDR1 MNHNS and CDR2 SASEGT come from the germline V gene. The CDR3 is 15 amino acids. V trimming: 5 bases; J trimming: 6 bases; junction bases outside the gene matches: 8.

The chain links TRBV6-5 to TRBJ2-5, with D unresolved. The germline V gene encodes CDR1 MNHEY and CDR2 SVGAGI. Trimming took off 0 bases at V and 5 bases at J, with 7 bases between the two ends. The CDR3 is made up of 13 amino acids. The CDR3, as DNA: TGTGCCAGCAGTTACTCGAACCGGGAGACCCAGTACTTC. This translates into CASSYSNRETQYF.

V usage is TRBV7-9 and J usage is TRBJ2-3; 10 nucleotides match TRBD2. The CDR3 is 16 residues long. Germline V CDR1 and CDR2: SEHNR, FQNEAQ (reference sequence). V was clipped by 2 bases and J by 1 base; unmatched bases: 3. The CDR3 region is CASSLRLAGGTDTQYF. The CDR3 DNA reads as TGTGCCAGCAGCTTACGGCTAGCGGGAGGCACAGATACGCAGTATTTT.

This clonotype was recorded at least ten times. The chain is built from TRBV2 and TRBJ2-3; D not resolved. Germline values: CDR1 SNHLY, CDR2 FYNNEI. The CDR3 is 16 residues long. V shed 8 bases and J shed 4 bases, with 22 bases lying between them. The CDR3 DNA is TGTGCCAGCCCCAGAATTGGGCCCGAGGTCCCAGATACGCAGTATTTT. Protein product: CASPRIGPEVPDTQYF.

This clonotype was observed many times. The J gene is TRBJ2-3, the V gene TRBV20-1, with 8 bases matching TRBD2. Germline CDR1 is DFQATT and CDR2 is SNEGSKA (reference sequence). With V trimmed by 0 bases and J by 2 bases, 4 bases remained unmatched. This CDR3 spans 15 amino acids. This CDR3 is CSARDQREPTDTQYF. CDR3 bases: TGCAGTGCTAGAGATCAGCGGGAGCCCACAGATACGCAGTATTTT.

This clonotype was seen a handful of times. This rearrangement joins TRBV5-1 to TRBJ2-2; possibly TRBD1 for D (5 bases). CDR3 length equals 15 residues. Between the trimmed V and J ends, which lost 0 bases and 5 bases, there was a span of 11 bases. Germline CDR1 and CDR2: SGHRS and YFSETQ. The CDR3 bases are TGCGCCAGCAGCTTGGTTACAGGCAAAACCGGGGAGCTGTTTTTT. It encodes CASSLVTGKTGELFF. The entire variable domain, with the rest obtained from reference TRBV5-1 and TRBJ2-2, is as follows: KAGVTQTPRYLIKTRGQQVTLSCSPISGHRSVSWYQQTPGQGLQFLFEYFSETQRNKGNFPGRFSGRQFSNSRSEMNVSTLELGDSALYLCASSLVTGKTGELFFGEGSRLTVL.

The chain is built from TRBV15 and TRBJ2-5; no definite D call. Germline lookup yields CDR1 LNHNV and CDR2 YYDKDF (reference sequence). The CDR3 contains 12 residues. V was cut by 4 bases and J by 4 bases, with 7 bases left in between. The CDR3 sequence is CATSKQGETQYF. The CDR3 DNA reads as TGTGCCACCAGCAAACAAGGAGAGACCCAGTACTTC. The full variable domain, its missing parts supplied by reference TRBV15 and TRBJ2-5, is DAMVIQNPRYQVTQFGKPVTLSCSQTLNHNVMYWYQQKSSQAPKLLFHYYDKDFNNEADTPDNFQSRRPNTSFCFLDIRSPGLGDTAMYLCATSKQGETQYFGPGTRLLVL.

This clonotype was detected ten times or more. This CDR3 is CSAIGTSGRISYNEQFF. The CDR3, as DNA: TGCAGTGCTATAGGGACTAGCGGGAGAATATCCTACAATGAGCAGTTCTTC. The chain has TRBV20-1 and TRBJ2-1, with TRBD2 identical over 14 bases. This CDR3 has 17 residues. CDR1 is DFQATT, CDR2 SNEGSKA, per germline (reference sequence). Trimming at V came to 4 bases and at J to 1 base, leaving 6 bases not matched to a gene.

In this sample, this clonotype turned up a few times. This rearrangement joins TRBV20-1 to TRBJ2-2, with no clear D. The ends were cut back, 6 bases at V and 0 bases at J, with 11 bases in the middle. Germline V gives CDR1 DFQATT, CDR2 SNEGSKA (reference sequence). The CDR3 is 14 residues long. The CDR3: CSAGDKPNTGELFF. The CDR3 nucleotides read TGCAGTGCAGGTGACAAACCGAACACCGGGGAGCTGTTTTTT.

Details on this clonotype: Germline and junction disagree at one end, which may indicate a read error. The rearrangement joins TRBV14 to TRBJ2-7; D is unclear. The germline V gene has CDR1 SGHDN and CDR2 FVKESK. The CDR3 length is 14 residues. CDR3 coding DNA: TGTGCCGGCAGCCGGATGGGAAGCTCCTACGAGCAGTACTTC. Its translation: CAGSRMGSSYEQYF.

As for this clonotype: A read error may account for a junction end that differs from germline. V usage is TRBV20-1 and J usage is TRBJ2-1, with 10 bases fitting TRBD2. CDR3 length: 15 residues. Germline V gives CDR1 DFQATT, CDR2 SNEGSKA (reference sequence). Written as DNA, the CDR3 is TGCAATGCTAGAGAGTGGTCTAGCGGGGGCAATGAGCAGTTCTTC. Its translation is CNAREWSSGGNEQFF.

V gene TRBV5-1 combines with J gene TRBJ2-1; D not resolved. The germline gives CDR1 SGHRS, CDR2 YFSETQ. Trimming stripped 4 bases from V and 0 bases from J, with 14 bases between. This CDR3 is built from 16 residues. Written as DNA, the CDR3 is TGCGCCAGCAGCCCCGGACCCCCGAGCTCCTACAATGAGCAGTTCTTC. Encoded protein: CASSPGPPSSYNEQFF. Variable domain in full (rest from reference TRBV5-1 and TRBJ2-1): KAGVTQTPRYLIKTRGQQVTLSCSPISGHRSVSWYQQTPGQGLQFLFEYFSETQRNKGNFPGRFSGRQFSNSRSEMNVSTLELGDSALYLCASSPGPPSSYNEQFFGPGTRLTVL.

The rearrangement joins TRBV12-3 or TRBV12-4 to TRBJ2-7; TRBD1 agrees at 7 bases. The V segment lost 8 bases and the J segment 2 bases; nucleotides outside the gene matches: 6. The CDR3 consists of 13 residues. The CDR3 DNA reads as TGTGCCAGCCGCGACAGGGCTACCTACGAGCAGTACTTC. Protein product: CASRDRATYEQYF.

The V and J genes are TRBV27 and TRBJ2-3, with D tentatively TRBD2 (5 bases). This CDR3 is built from 14 residues. Per germline, CDR1 MNHEY and CDR2 SMNVEV (reference sequence). Trimming cost V 0 bases and J 2 bases, with 6 bases left between them. CDR3 in amino acids: CASSLSSATDTQYF. CDR3 in DNA: TGTGCCAGCAGTTTATCTAGCGCCACAGATACGCAGTATTTT.

The rearrangement links TRBV7-2 to TRBJ1-1; D is undetermined. The germline V gene encodes CDR1 SGHTA and CDR2 FQGNSA. Between the trimmed V and J ends, which lost 4 bases and 7 bases, there was a span of 13 bases. This CDR3 is 13 amino acids long. CDR3: CASSSYLGLEAFF. CDR3 nucleotides: TGTGCCAGCAGCTCCTACTTGGGCCTTGAAGCTTTCTTT.

This clonotype was seen repeatedly, ten times or more. The chain has TRBV20-1 and TRBJ1-5, with TRBD1 matching over 11 bases. After removal of 0 bases from V and 7 bases from J, the junction contained 11 bases not matched to a gene. The CDR3 contains 17 residues. Per the germline V gene, CDR1 is DFQATT and CDR2 is SNEGSKA (reference sequence). The CDR3 nucleotides read TGCAGTGCTAGAGACCTTACCTCCGGGACAGGGGGACAGCCCCAGCATTTT. Amino acids: CSARDLTSGTGGQPQHF.